This T cell receptor (beta chain) was identified in a study of a mutant IDH1 vaccine in newly diagnosed glioma. About the research overall: Investigators started vaccination 4-6 weeks after radiotherapy alone, or with temozolomide cycles.

V was trimmed by 2 bases and J by 7 bases, leaving 9 bases between them. The CDR3 is made up of 13 amino acids. Germline-derived CDR1 and CDR2 are LNHDA and SQIVND (reference sequence). Time point indicated: week 35, safety follow-up. One vaccine dose held 300 ug of mutant IDH1 20-mer peptide and came with topical imiquimod. Profiled with immunoSEQ multiplex PCR; TCRdb holds only in-frame clones, not every one. The table shows around 44,000 clones, with around four fifths occurring only once. Of note for this clone: Antigen: not known.

The TCR sequence derives from a man aged 40-50 years with glioma. V usage is TRBV19 and J usage is TRBJ1-5; no clear D. The source material was PBMCs, sampled from a glioma patient whose treatment included an IDH1 peptide vaccine. CDR3 DNA sequence: TGTGCCAGTAGTATATTCCAATACCAGCCCCAGCATTTT. Translated, it gives CASSIFQYQPQHF.